This is a list of T cell receptor beta chains from one sample in a study of blood T cells in healthy people across ages. TCRdb reanalysed the 5' RACE reads using MiXCR and keeps one entry per CDR3 protein. The profile shows approximately 1,000,000 distinct CDR3 sequences, under 40% of them singletons. The specimen was blood. The source of these receptors is a man between 18 and 35 years old in good health. Both conserved end residues are part of each CDR3. Fields, in order: J gene, clone size, V gene, CDR3 length, D gene, CDR3 DNA, CDR3 protein. A D gene is named only where the DNA matches it firmly. Size is omitted from some rows. Given values are once, few, many or a class for expanded clones.

J gene: TRBJ2-1
clone size: NA
V gene: TRBV5-1
CDR3 length: 15
D gene: TRBD2
CDR3 DNA: TGCGCCAGCAGCTTCGCCGGTCAGGGAGGGAATGAGCAGTTCTTC
CDR3 protein: CASSFAGQGGNEQFF

J gene: TRBJ1-1
clone size: NA
V gene: TRBV5-1
CDR3 length: 14
D gene: NA
CDR3 DNA: TGCGCCAGCAGCTTTAAGGTGGGGGGCACTGAAGCTTTCTTT
CDR3 protein: CASSFKVGGTEAFF

J gene: TRBJ2-2
clone size: few
V gene: TRBV28
CDR3 length: 16
D gene: NA
CDR3 DNA: TGTGCCAGCAGTTGGATTTTACAGGGTAGCACCGGGGAGCTGTTTTTT
CDR3 protein: CASSWILQGSTGELFF

J gene: TRBJ1-4
clone size: once
V gene: TRBV9
CDR3 length: 17
D gene: TRBD1
CDR3 DNA: TGTGCCAGCAGCGTAGGGTGGACAGGTAGTGGAAATGAAAAACTGTTTTTT
CDR3 protein: CASSVGWTGSGNEKLFF

J gene: TRBJ1-3
clone size: NA
V gene: TRBV2
CDR3 length: 16
D gene: NA
CDR3 DNA: TGTGCCAGCAGTACGGGACATCCGAGCTCTGGAAACACCATATATTTT
CDR3 protein: CASSTGHPSSGNTIYF

J gene: TRBJ1-2
clone size: few
V gene: TRBV12-3/TRBV12-4
CDR3 length: 12
D gene: NA
CDR3 DNA: TGTGCCAGCAGGCTCGCGGGGGGAGGCTACACCTTC
CDR3 protein: CASRLAGGGYTF

J gene: TRBJ2-7
clone size: few
V gene: TRBV2
CDR3 length: 16
D gene: TRBD2
CDR3 DNA: TGTGCCAGCAGTGTTGACGGGGGGTCCTCCTACAATGAGCAGTACTTC
CDR3 protein: CASSVDGGSSYNEQYF

J gene: TRBJ2-5
clone size: NA
V gene: TRBV2
CDR3 length: 12
D gene: NA
CDR3 DNA: TGTGCCAGCAGCCTGACCATGGAGACCCAGTACTTC
CDR3 protein: CASSLTMETQYF

J gene: TRBJ2-1
clone size: NA
V gene: TRBV12-3/TRBV12-4
CDR3 length: 14
D gene: NA
CDR3 DNA: TGTGCCAGCAGTTTAAATTCCCAGTCGAATGAGCAGTTCTTC
CDR3 protein: CASSLNSQSNEQFF

J gene: TRBJ2-3
clone size: few
V gene: TRBV4-3
CDR3 length: 17
D gene: TRBD2
CDR3 DNA: TGCGCCAGCAGCCTGGGGACTAGCGGGGGATTCACAGATACGCAGTATTTT
CDR3 protein: CASSLGTSGGFTDTQYF

J gene: TRBJ2-3
clone size: once
V gene: TRBV12-3/TRBV12-4
CDR3 length: 18
D gene: NA
CDR3 DNA: TGTGCCAGCAGTTTAGGAGGTTTGGGACAAGGTGGCACAGATACGCAGTATTTT
CDR3 protein: CASSLGGLGQGGTDTQYF

J gene: TRBJ2-5
clone size: few
V gene: TRBV4-2
CDR3 length: 16
D gene: NA
CDR3 DNA: TGTGCCAGCAGCCAAGAAGGTCCGGCTTTTCTGGAGACCCAGTACTTC
CDR3 protein: CASSQEGPAFLETQYF

J gene: TRBJ2-7
clone size: many
V gene: TRBV29-1
CDR3 length: 10
D gene: NA
CDR3 DNA: TGCAGCGTTACCCAGGGCGAGCAGTACTTC
CDR3 protein: CSVTQGEQYF

J gene: TRBJ2-1
clone size: NA
V gene: TRBV6-5
CDR3 length: 15
D gene: NA
CDR3 DNA: TGTGCCAGCAGCCAATACGGGACCTCATACAATGAGCAGTTCTTC
CDR3 protein: CASSQYGTSYNEQFF

J gene: TRBJ2-7
clone size: few
V gene: TRBV7-9
CDR3 length: 14
D gene: NA
CDR3 DNA: TGTGCCAGCAGCCCGAGGGTGGAATCCTACGAGCAGTACTTC
CDR3 protein: CASSPRVESYEQYF

J gene: TRBJ2-1
clone size: few
V gene: TRBV3-1
CDR3 length: 14
D gene: TRBD2
CDR3 DNA: TGTGCCAGCAGCCAGAGCGGGGGGTCTGATGAGCAGTTCTTC
CDR3 protein: CASSQSGGSDEQFF

J gene: TRBJ1-5
clone size: NA
V gene: TRBV20-1
CDR3 length: 13
D gene: TRBD1
CDR3 DNA: TGCAGTGCTCCTACAGGGGGCTTACAGCCCCAGCATTTT
CDR3 protein: CSAPTGGLQPQHF

J gene: TRBJ1-2
clone size: NA
V gene: TRBV6-5
CDR3 length: 13
D gene: NA
CDR3 DNA: TGTGCCAGCAGCAACGGACAGCTCTATGGCTACACCTTC
CDR3 protein: CASSNGQLYGYTF

J gene: TRBJ2-5
clone size: few
V gene: TRBV12-3/TRBV12-4
CDR3 length: 13
D gene: TRBD2
CDR3 DNA: TGTGCCAGCAGTTTATGGGGGGGGGAGACCCAGTACTTC
CDR3 protein: CASSLWGGETQYF

J gene: TRBJ2-5
clone size: many
V gene: TRBV20-1
CDR3 length: 13
D gene: TRBD1
CDR3 DNA: TGCAGTGCCATCGGGACAGAATATAAGACCCAGTACTTC
CDR3 protein: CSAIGTEYKTQYF

J gene: TRBJ1-1
clone size: NA
V gene: TRBV5-1
CDR3 length: 16
D gene: TRBD1
CDR3 DNA: TGCGCCAGCAGCTCGTTCCGGGACAGGGTGAACACTGAAGCTTTCTTT
CDR3 protein: CASSSFRDRVNTEAFF

J gene: TRBJ1-1
clone size: NA
V gene: TRBV6-5
CDR3 length: 16
D gene: NA
CDR3 DNA: TGTGCCAGCAGTTACTCCGTACAGGGCAGTGACACTGAAGCTTTCTTT
CDR3 protein: CASSYSVQGSDTEAFF

J gene: TRBJ2-1
clone size: few
V gene: TRBV6-2/TRBV6-3
CDR3 length: 13
D gene: NA
CDR3 DNA: TGTGCCAGCAGTTACTCGAACTACAATGAGCAGTTCTTC
CDR3 protein: CASSYSNYNEQFF

J gene: TRBJ1-2
clone size: many
V gene: TRBV4-3
CDR3 length: 13
D gene: NA
CDR3 DNA: TGCGCCAGCAGCCAGAGGGGGAACTATGGCTACACCTTC
CDR3 protein: CASSQRGNYGYTF

J gene: TRBJ2-1
clone size: few
V gene: TRBV15
CDR3 length: 14
D gene: NA
CDR3 DNA: TGTGCCACCAGCAGAGATAGGGCTAGAGATGAGCAGTTCTTC
CDR3 protein: CATSRDRARDEQFF

J gene: TRBJ2-7
clone size: NA
V gene: TRBV29-1
CDR3 length: 13
D gene: NA
CDR3 DNA: TGCAGCGTTGAACAACTAGTCCCCTACGAGCAGTACTTC
CDR3 protein: CSVEQLVPYEQYF

J gene: TRBJ2-1
clone size: few
V gene: TRBV24-1
CDR3 length: 16
D gene: NA
CDR3 DNA: TGTGCCACCAGTGATGCCCACTCACCAACTGACAATGAGCAGTTCTTC
CDR3 protein: CATSDAHSPTDNEQFF

J gene: TRBJ1-6
clone size: NA
V gene: TRBV6-6
CDR3 length: 16
D gene: NA
CDR3 DNA: TGTGCCAGCAGTAAACTGAACGAAGGGACGAGTTCACCCCTCCACTTT
CDR3 protein: CASSKLNEGTSSPLHF

J gene: TRBJ1-6
clone size: few
V gene: TRBV7-6
CDR3 length: 16
D gene: NA
CDR3 DNA: TGTGCCAGCAGCTCACAGGGTATCACCTATAATTCACCCCTCCACTTT
CDR3 protein: CASSSQGITYNSPLHF

J gene: TRBJ2-3
clone size: NA
V gene: TRBV29-1
CDR3 length: 17
D gene: TRBD2
CDR3 DNA: TGCAGCGTTTCGAGGAGCGGGGGGGCCAAGAAAACAGATACGCAGTATTTT
CDR3 protein: CSVSRSGGAKKTDTQYF

J gene: TRBJ1-2
clone size: NA
V gene: TRBV12-3/TRBV12-4
CDR3 length: 13
D gene: NA
CDR3 DNA: TGTGCCAGCAGTCAAGTGCGGGGGGATGGCTACACCTTC
CDR3 protein: CASSQVRGDGYTF

J gene: TRBJ1-1
clone size: NA
V gene: TRBV7-9
CDR3 length: 11
D gene: NA
CDR3 DNA: TGTGCCATTGAGGGCGCCACTGAAGCTTTCTTT
CDR3 protein: CAIEGATEAFF

J gene: TRBJ2-3
clone size: NA
V gene: TRBV12-3/TRBV12-4
CDR3 length: 13
D gene: TRBD1
CDR3 DNA: TGTGCCAGCAGTTTCAGGGGGTCAGATGCGCAGTATTTT
CDR3 protein: CASSFRGSDAQYF

J gene: TRBJ1-1
clone size: few
V gene: TRBV4-3
CDR3 length: 14
D gene: NA
CDR3 DNA: TGCGCCAGCAGCCCGTCGACCGGGGGCACTGAAGCTTTCTTT
CDR3 protein: CASSPSTGGTEAFF

J gene: TRBJ1-4
clone size: many
V gene: TRBV9
CDR3 length: 16
D gene: NA
CDR3 DNA: TGTGCCAGCAGCCCCTCGGGGGGTTCAACTAATGAAAAACTGTTTTTT
CDR3 protein: CASSPSGGSTNEKLFF

J gene: TRBJ1-1
clone size: once
V gene: TRBV11-2
CDR3 length: 17
D gene: NA
CDR3 DNA: TGTGCCAGCAGCTTAGATCCTAGGCGGTCTTTCGGCACTGGAGCTTTCTTT
CDR3 protein: CASSLDPRRSFGTGAFF

J gene: TRBJ1-2
clone size: NA
V gene: TRBV5-1
CDR3 length: 15
D gene: NA
CDR3 DNA: TGCGCCAGCAGCTTGGAGGACGGGACCAAGTATGGCTACACCTTC
CDR3 protein: CASSLEDGTKYGYTF

J gene: TRBJ2-1
clone size: many
V gene: TRBV4-2
CDR3 length: 14
D gene: NA
CDR3 DNA: TGTGCCAGCAGCCAAGATTTGGGAGTAGGCAATCAGTTCTTC
CDR3 protein: CASSQDLGVGNQFF

J gene: TRBJ2-3
clone size: NA
V gene: TRBV14
CDR3 length: 15
D gene: NA
CDR3 DNA: TGTGCCAGCAGCCAAACGGGACTCTACACAGATACGCAGTATTTT
CDR3 protein: CASSQTGLYTDTQYF

J gene: TRBJ2-1
clone size: once
V gene: TRBV6-5
CDR3 length: 14
D gene: NA
CDR3 DNA: TGTGCCAGCAGTAGACAGAGTTACTACAATGAGCAGTTCTTC
CDR3 protein: CASSRQSYYNEQFF

J gene: TRBJ1-2
clone size: few
V gene: TRBV12-3/TRBV12-4
CDR3 length: 14
D gene: NA
CDR3 DNA: TGTGCCAGCAGTTCCCTCACACGGACATATGGCTACACCTTC
CDR3 protein: CASSSLTRTYGYTF

J gene: TRBJ2-7
clone size: NA
V gene: TRBV10-3
CDR3 length: 14
D gene: NA
CDR3 DNA: TGTGCCATCAGTGAGGTGCGGGGACCCCACGAGCAGTACTTC
CDR3 protein: CAISEVRGPHEQYF

J gene: TRBJ1-1
clone size: NA
V gene: TRBV7-2
CDR3 length: 14
D gene: NA
CDR3 DNA: TGTGCCAGCAGCTTAGCTCTTGGGGACACTGAAGCTTTCTTT
CDR3 protein: CASSLALGDTEAFF

J gene: TRBJ2-2
clone size: NA
V gene: TRBV7-2
CDR3 length: 15
D gene: NA
CDR3 DNA: TGTGTCAGCGGACCGGGACCGACAAACACCGGGGAGCTGTTTTTT
CDR3 protein: CVSGPGPTNTGELFF

J gene: TRBJ2-7
clone size: NA
V gene: TRBV4-2
CDR3 length: 14
D gene: NA
CDR3 DNA: TGTGCCAGCAGCCTGGGCGACAGTAAAAATGAGCAGTACTTC
CDR3 protein: CASSLGDSKNEQYF

J gene: TRBJ1-2
clone size: many
V gene: TRBV7-2
CDR3 length: 12
D gene: NA
CDR3 DNA: TGTGCCAGCAGCTCGGGCCTCTATGGCTACACCTTC
CDR3 protein: CASSSGLYGYTF

J gene: TRBJ2-7
clone size: NA
V gene: TRBV29-1
CDR3 length: 13
D gene: NA
CDR3 DNA: TGCAGCGCTCGTGGGGACAATAACCACGAGCAGTACTTC
CDR3 protein: CSARGDNNHEQYF

J gene: TRBJ1-5
clone size: NA
V gene: TRBV5-1
CDR3 length: 15
D gene: TRBD1
CDR3 DNA: TGCGCCAGCAGCTTGGGAACAGGGACAGGTCAGCCCCAGCATTTT
CDR3 protein: CASSLGTGTGQPQHF

J gene: TRBJ1-6
clone size: NA
V gene: TRBV6-2/TRBV6-3
CDR3 length: 16
D gene: NA
CDR3 DNA: TGTGCCAGCAGTTATACCAGGGGAGGTCTTAATTCACCCCTCCACTTT
CDR3 protein: CASSYTRGGLNSPLHF

J gene: TRBJ2-1
clone size: NA
V gene: TRBV6-2/TRBV6-3
CDR3 length: 17
D gene: TRBD2
CDR3 DNA: TGTGCCAGCAGTTACGAACCTAGCGGGGGGTCCTACAATGAGCAGTTCTTC
CDR3 protein: CASSYEPSGGSYNEQFF